This paragraph reports one T cell receptor beta chain. The antigen is unknown. There are 15 residues in the CDR3. The germline gives CDR1 MGHRA, CDR2 YSYEKL. Trimming removed 4 bases at V and 0 bases at J, with 10 bases between. The sample comes from a study of T cells in localized non-small cell lung cancer. Using immunoSEQ multiplex PCR, the repertoire was profiled, and TCRdb retains in-frame clones only, with some absent. The sample records around 2,000 clones, approximately 30% being singletons. Overall study results and limits: Median around 56 top-100 tumor clones were shared with paired adjacent lung. The study found T cell clonality highest in uninvolved adjacent lung, above tumor.

This receptor was taken from a man aged 40 to 69 with stage I lung adenocarcinoma. This chain links TRBV4-1 with TRBJ1-3; D is unresolved. This material consisted of normal lung tissue next to the tumor, taken before any cancer treatment. CDR3 residues: CASSPRTDSGNTIYF. In DNA, the CDR3 is TGCGCCAGCAGCCCCCGGACGGACTCTGGAAACACCATATATTTT.